One and the same sample provided the 31 T cell receptor beta chains below, sequenced in a study of neoadjuvant anti-PD-1 for oral cavity cancer. Here immunoSEQ multiplex PCR was the method, and the copy in TCRdb shows in-frame clones only, minus some. The sample holds about 7,900 clones, 62% seen once. Time point denoted: after neoadjuvant nivolumab, at surgical resection. The sequences come from PBMCs, collected after nivolumab (anti-PD-1) treatment. The receptors derive from a person aged 35-79 years with oral cavity squamous cell carcinoma.

This clone was counted between two and nine times. The DNA for the CDR3 is TGTGCCAGCAGTTACCGGGGACAGGGAAACTATGGCTACACCTTC. Its protein product is CASSYRGQGNYGYTF. V and J are TRBV6-5 and TRBJ1-2, with 9 bases lining up with TRBD1. There are 15 residues in the CDR3. Germline CDR1 reads MNHEY; CDR2 reads SVGAGI. The V segment lost 2 bases and the J segment 2 bases; nucleotides outside the gene matches: 3.

The chain links TRBV19 to TRBJ1-1; weak D call: TRBD1 (6 bases). The V end lost 3 bases, the J end lost 8 bases, and 13 bases lay between the germline ends. CDR1 and CDR2 (germline): LNHDA, SQIVND (reference sequence). CDR3 length equals 13 residues. The CDR3 DNA is TGTGCCAGTAGTATTCAGGGGCGAATCGAAGCTTTCTTT. It specifies CASSIQGRIEAFF. Filled out from reference TRBV19 and TRBJ1-1, the complete variable domain reads DGGITQSPKYLFRKEGQNVTLSCEQNLNHDAMYWYRQDPGQGLRLIYYSQIVNDFQKGDIAEGYSVSREKKESFPLTVTSAQKNPTAFYLCASSIQGRIEAFFGQGTRLTVV.

In nucleotides, the CDR3 is TGCGCCAGCAGCCACCCAGGACGGTGGAACACTGAAGCTTTCTTT. Translating it yields CASSHPGRWNTEAFF. The chain links TRBV4-1 to TRBJ1-1, with unresolved D. This CDR3 has 15 amino acids. CDR1 and CDR2 (germline): MGHRA, YSYEKL. V was pared by 3 bases and J by 1 base, with 12 bases between.

V is TRBV5-4 and J is TRBJ2-7; TRBD1 matches at 7 bases. Looked up from germline, CDR1 is SGHNT and CDR2 is YYREEE (reference sequence). The V and J ends lost 4 bases and 1 base, in that order; junction bases with no gene match: 8. The CDR3 is 15 amino acids. DNA of the CDR3: TGTGCCAGCAGCGGATGGACAGGTCGATCCTACGAGCAGTACTTC. It codes for CASSGWTGRSYEQYF.

The chain joins TRBV19 to TRBJ1-2; D not resolved. CDR3 length: 13 residues. Germline V gene data show CDR1 as LNHDA and CDR2 as SQIVND (reference sequence). The V and J ends lost 5 bases and 7 bases respectively, with 14 bases between them. The CDR3 spells CASSAFGRLGYTF. CDR3 DNA sequence: TGTGCCAGTAGTGCCTTCGGGCGACTTGGCTACACCTTC.

The chain combines TRBV6-4 with TRBJ2-3, with 10 bases matching TRBD2. Germline V CDR1 and CDR2: MRHNA, SNTAGT. The CDR3 consists of 15 residues. V was pared by 0 bases and J by 4 bases, with 1 base of the junction left unmatched. The CDR3 reads CASSDSAGGPDTQYF. As DNA, the CDR3 is TGTGCCAGCAGTGACTCAGCGGGGGGGCCAGATACGCAGTATTTT.

CDR3 DNA: TGTGCCAGCAGCAAGAGCGGGTCTAGCAATCAGCCCCAGCATTTT. As protein: CASSKSGSSNQPQHF. The V call is TRBV7-8, the J call TRBJ1-5; D remains ambiguous. The V end was cut by 5 bases, the J end by 0 bases, with 11 bases between. The CDR3 sequence is 15 residues long. From germline, CDR1 is SGHVS and CDR2 FQNEAQ.

V is TRBV4-2 and J is TRBJ2-1, with D perhaps TRBD1 (5 bases). V dropped 0 bases and J dropped 9 bases, with 15 bases sitting between them. This CDR3 comprises 15 residues. In germline, CDR1 is LGHNA, CDR2 YNFKEQ. The CDR3 DNA reads as TGTGCCAGCAGCCAAGACAGGGTGGCCATCCGTGAGCAGTTCTTC. Protein: CASSQDRVAIREQFF.

The V gene is TRBV4-3, the J gene TRBJ2-7; possibly TRBD2 for D (6 bases). The CDR3 totals 18 residues. The germline V and J ends were trimmed by 0 bases and 6 bases, with 24 bases remaining between them. Germline-derived CDR1 and CDR2 are LGHNA and YSLEER. The DNA for the CDR3 is TGCGCCAGCAGCCAAGATGTGAGGGGACTGCCCGTCGGGTTCGAGCAGTACTTC. It is translated as CASSQDVRGLPVGFEQYF.

Relative to its sample, this clone is medium-sized. The chain carries TRBV6-1 and TRBJ1-2; D unclear. Trimming pared 4 bases from V and 8 bases from J, leaving 11 bases between. CDR1 MNHNS and CDR2 SASEGT come from the germline V gene. The CDR3 is made up of 12 amino acids. The CDR3 sequence is CASSGSGYGYTF. CDR3 DNA: TGTGCCAGCAGTGGTTCCGGGTACGGCTACACCTTC.

The gene calls are TRBV14 and TRBJ1-2; D ambiguous. V shed 0 bases and J shed 8 bases, with 13 bases lying between them. In germline, CDR1 is SGHDN, CDR2 FVKESK. This CDR3 has 14 residues. The CDR3 region is CASSQESWGGGYTF. The CDR3 DNA follows: TGTGCCAGCAGCCAAGAAAGCTGGGGAGGAGGCTACACCTTC.

This clone was seen a few times. The chain combines TRBV7-8 with TRBJ1-5, with a possible D match to TRBD1 (6 bases). The CDR3 is 14 residues long. Germline V gene sequence: CDR1 SGHVS, CDR2 FQNEAQ. Trimming stripped 7 bases from V and 2 bases from J, with 12 bases between. The CDR3 spells CASTGQYGNQPQHF. CDR3 in DNA: TGTGCCAGCACCGGACAGTATGGCAATCAGCCCCAGCATTTT.

This CDR3 is CASRRQGQVPSSYNSPLHF. The CDR3 DNA follows: TGTGCCAGCAGGCGTCAGGGACAGGTCCCGAGCTCCTATAATTCACCCCTCCACTTT. The V and J genes are TRBV27 and TRBJ1-6, with 8 positions matching TRBD1. This CDR3 is built from 19 residues. Germline CDR1 is MNHEY and CDR2 is SMNVEV (reference sequence). J lost 0 bases, V lost 6 bases, and 13 bases had no gene match.

This rearrangement joins TRBV18 to TRBJ1-2; TRBD1 aligns across 7 bases. This CDR3 is 16 amino acids long. V dropped 3 bases and J dropped 7; count of bases not matched to a gene: 14. CDR1 is KGHSH, CDR2 LQKENI, per germline. The CDR3 loop is CASSPRDSGEGGGYTF. The CDR3 DNA follows: TGTGCCAGCTCACCCCGGGACAGCGGCGAGGGGGGTGGCTACACCTTC.

CDR3 nucleotides: TGTGCCAGCAGTTACCCCGGGACAGGGGTTACTGAAGCTTTCTTT. Its protein product is CASSYPGTGVTEAFF. The chain recombines TRBV6-6 with TRBJ1-1; TRBD1 aligns across 10 bases. Germline V gives CDR1 MNHNY, CDR2 SVGAGI (reference sequence). The V and J ends lost 2 bases and 5 bases, in that order; junction bases with no gene match: 5. The CDR3 length is 15 residues.

The V and J genes are TRBV5-6 and TRBJ2-3; 9 bases align to TRBD1. CDR1 and CDR2 (germline): SGHDT, YYEEEE. This CDR3 has 16 amino acids. The junction had 7 bases not matched to a gene; V was cut back by 2 bases and J by 3 bases. The CDR3 region is CASSLPATGGTDTQYF. CDR3 bases: TGTGCCAGCAGCTTACCGGCGACAGGGGGGACAGATACGCAGTATTTT. Using reference TRBV5-6 and TRBJ2-3 for the parts outside the CDR3, the full variable domain is DAGVTQSPTHLIKTRGQQVTLRCSPKSGHDTVSWYQQALGQGPQFIFQYYEEEERQRGNFPDRFSGHQFPNYSSELNVNALLLGDSALYLCASSLPATGGTDTQYFGPGTRLTVL.

The V call is TRBV9, the J call TRBJ1-3; D is unresolved. Trimming removed 0 bases from V and 0 bases from J, with 4 bases in between. The CDR3 runs 14 residues. Germline CDR1 and CDR2: SGDLS and YYNGEE. CDR3 protein: CASSVAGSGNTIYF. The CDR3 DNA reads as TGTGCCAGCAGCGTAGCTGGCTCTGGAAACACCATATATTTT.

V and J are TRBV4-3 and TRBJ2-1; D call uncertain. V was cut by 1 base and J by 9 bases, with 7 bases left in between. From germline, CDR1 is LGHNA and CDR2 YSLEER. The CDR3 extends over 12 amino acids. The CDR3, as DNA: TGCGCCAGCAGCCAAGCAAGAGGTGAGCAGTTCTTC. Its translation: CASSQARGEQFF.

The chain's CDR3 is CASSQGLAVSYEQYF. CDR3 bases: TGCGCCAGCAGCCAAGGACTAGCGGTGTCCTACGAGCAGTACTTC. V gene TRBV4-3 combines with J gene TRBJ2-7; 9 bases map to TRBD2. CDR3 size: 15 residues. Trimming cost V 1 base and J 1 base; bases outside gene matches: 2. The germline gives CDR1 LGHNA, CDR2 YSLEER.

CDR3 residues: CASSSTTYEQYF. The CDR3 coding sequence is TGTGCCAGCAGCAGTACAACCTACGAGCAGTACTTC. The chain carries TRBV5-6 and TRBJ2-7; D not resolved. The germline gives CDR1 SGHDT, CDR2 YYEEEE. The CDR3 consists of 12 residues. V was shortened by 4 bases and J by 2 bases, with 7 bases between the two germline ends.

This clone showed up just once. The chain recombines TRBV5-1 with TRBJ2-7, with 9 nucleotides matching TRBD2. V lost 0 bases, J lost 1 base, and 2 bases stayed unmatched. The CDR3 has 15 residues. CDR1 is SGHRS, CDR2 YFSETQ, per germline. The CDR3 sequence: CASSLVLAGSYEQYF. DNA for the CDR3: TGCGCCAGCAGCTTGGTGCTAGCGGGGTCCTACGAGCAGTACTTC.

V and J are TRBV6-6 and TRBJ2-1; 9 nucleotides line up with TRBD1. This CDR3 spans 14 amino acids. J gave up 7 bases and V 10 bases, and 11 bases lay outside the gene matches. Germline lookup yields CDR1 MNHNY and CDR2 SVGAGI (reference sequence). The DNA of the CDR3 is TGTGCCACCACGCCGGGACAGGGCACGAATGAGCAGTTCTTC. Residues: CATTPGQGTNEQFF.

The chain joins TRBV4-1 to TRBJ2-7, with TRBD1 matching over 9 bases. The length of the CDR3 is 16 residues. Germline values: CDR1 MGHRA, CDR2 YSYEKL. V gave up 0 bases and J gave up 5 bases; unmatched junction bases: 8. The CDR3 DNA follows: TGCGCCAGCAGCCAAGATCAGGGACAGGGTTGGAACGAGCAGTACTTC. Its translation: CASSQDQGQGWNEQYF.

This clone was detected once. J is TRBJ2-1 and V is TRBV29-1; 7 bases are shared with TRBD1. This CDR3 has 16 amino acids. The V gene's germline CDR1 is SQVTM and CDR2 ANQGSEA. V gave up 3 bases and J gave up 3 bases; unmatched junction bases: 11. CDR3 in DNA: TGCAGCGTTGAGAGGCCCACAGGGGACGTCTACAATGAGCAGTTCTTC. This sequence encodes CSVERPTGDVYNEQFF.

The CDR3 protein is CASSASGGNTGELFF. The CDR3 DNA reads TGTGCCAGCAGCGCGAGCGGGGGAAACACCGGGGAGCTGTTTTTT. This chain uses TRBV9 with TRBJ2-2; 8 bases are a match to TRBD2. V lost 3 bases, J lost 2 bases, and 3 bases stayed unmatched. The CDR3 totals 15 residues. Germline V gene data show CDR1 as SGDLS and CDR2 as YYNGEE.

The rearrangement links TRBV7-2 to TRBJ2-1; unclear D gene. Trimming took 2 bases from V and 5 from J, leaving 7 bases between them. The CDR3 covers 13 residues. Germline CDR1 and CDR2: SGHTA and FQGNSA. CDR3 in amino acids: CASSLSMNNEQFF. DNA of the CDR3: TGTGCCAGCAGCTTATCAATGAACAATGAGCAGTTCTTC.

The chain recombines TRBV10-3 with TRBJ2-5, with D tentatively TRBD1 or TRBD2 (5 bases each). The CDR3 totals 14 residues. Deletions cut 5 bases from V and 2 bases from J, with 12 bases between. CDR1 is ENHRY and CDR2 is SYGVKD in the germline V gene. CDR3 in amino acids: CAISPGLDQETQYF. The CDR3, as DNA: TGTGCCATCAGTCCGGGGCTAGATCAAGAGACCCAGTACTTC.

This clone was seen a few times. This chain joins TRBV28 and TRBJ2-3, with D possibly matching TRBD2 (5 bases). The CDR3 length is 13 residues. Germline CDR1 and CDR2: MDHEN and SYDVKM. Trimming cost V 2 bases and J 10 bases, with 13 bases left between them. This CDR3 reads CASSLEAGGAQYF. CDR3 sequence (DNA): TGTGCCAGCAGTTTAGAGGCGGGTGGAGCGCAGTATTTT. The variable domain in full, with the rest retrieved from reference TRBV28 and TRBJ2-3, is DVKVTQSSRYLVKRTGEKVFLECVQDMDHENMFWYRQDPGLGLRLIYFSYDVKMKEKGDIPEGYSVSREKKERFSLILESASTNQTSMYLCASSLEAGGAQYFGPGTRLTVL.

The count of this clone is one. This chain connects TRBV5-6 to TRBJ1-4; TRBD1 matches at 7 bases. The CDR3 has 13 residues. CDR1 is SGHDT and CDR2 is YYEEEE in the germline V gene. Trimming at V came to 6 bases and at J to 3 bases, leaving 2 bases not matched to a gene. The DNA of the CDR3 is TGTGCCAGCAAAGGGACAGCTAATGAAAAACTGTTTTTT. Its translation: CASKGTANEKLFF.

The chain joins TRBV2 to TRBJ2-3; 11 bases map to TRBD2. Germline CDR1 reads SNHLY; CDR2 reads FYNNEI. With V trimmed by 6 bases and J by 2 bases, 13 bases remained unmatched. This CDR3 has 18 residues. The CDR3 reads CASRPIAGGRYDTDTQYF. CDR3 sequence (DNA): TGTGCCAGCAGACCGATAGCGGGGGGGCGCTACGACACAGATACGCAGTATTTT.

This clone appeared a single time. The V gene is TRBV6-1, the J gene TRBJ2-1; D is perhaps TRBD1 (6 bases). Trimming took 0 bases from V and 7 from J, leaving 19 bases between them. The CDR3 is made up of 17 amino acids. CDR1 MNHNS and CDR2 SASEGT come from the germline V gene. CDR3 DNA sequence: TGTGCCAGCAGTGAAGCGCTTGTCGGGACAATTAATAATGAGCAGTTCTTC. Its translation: CASSEALVGTINNEQFF.